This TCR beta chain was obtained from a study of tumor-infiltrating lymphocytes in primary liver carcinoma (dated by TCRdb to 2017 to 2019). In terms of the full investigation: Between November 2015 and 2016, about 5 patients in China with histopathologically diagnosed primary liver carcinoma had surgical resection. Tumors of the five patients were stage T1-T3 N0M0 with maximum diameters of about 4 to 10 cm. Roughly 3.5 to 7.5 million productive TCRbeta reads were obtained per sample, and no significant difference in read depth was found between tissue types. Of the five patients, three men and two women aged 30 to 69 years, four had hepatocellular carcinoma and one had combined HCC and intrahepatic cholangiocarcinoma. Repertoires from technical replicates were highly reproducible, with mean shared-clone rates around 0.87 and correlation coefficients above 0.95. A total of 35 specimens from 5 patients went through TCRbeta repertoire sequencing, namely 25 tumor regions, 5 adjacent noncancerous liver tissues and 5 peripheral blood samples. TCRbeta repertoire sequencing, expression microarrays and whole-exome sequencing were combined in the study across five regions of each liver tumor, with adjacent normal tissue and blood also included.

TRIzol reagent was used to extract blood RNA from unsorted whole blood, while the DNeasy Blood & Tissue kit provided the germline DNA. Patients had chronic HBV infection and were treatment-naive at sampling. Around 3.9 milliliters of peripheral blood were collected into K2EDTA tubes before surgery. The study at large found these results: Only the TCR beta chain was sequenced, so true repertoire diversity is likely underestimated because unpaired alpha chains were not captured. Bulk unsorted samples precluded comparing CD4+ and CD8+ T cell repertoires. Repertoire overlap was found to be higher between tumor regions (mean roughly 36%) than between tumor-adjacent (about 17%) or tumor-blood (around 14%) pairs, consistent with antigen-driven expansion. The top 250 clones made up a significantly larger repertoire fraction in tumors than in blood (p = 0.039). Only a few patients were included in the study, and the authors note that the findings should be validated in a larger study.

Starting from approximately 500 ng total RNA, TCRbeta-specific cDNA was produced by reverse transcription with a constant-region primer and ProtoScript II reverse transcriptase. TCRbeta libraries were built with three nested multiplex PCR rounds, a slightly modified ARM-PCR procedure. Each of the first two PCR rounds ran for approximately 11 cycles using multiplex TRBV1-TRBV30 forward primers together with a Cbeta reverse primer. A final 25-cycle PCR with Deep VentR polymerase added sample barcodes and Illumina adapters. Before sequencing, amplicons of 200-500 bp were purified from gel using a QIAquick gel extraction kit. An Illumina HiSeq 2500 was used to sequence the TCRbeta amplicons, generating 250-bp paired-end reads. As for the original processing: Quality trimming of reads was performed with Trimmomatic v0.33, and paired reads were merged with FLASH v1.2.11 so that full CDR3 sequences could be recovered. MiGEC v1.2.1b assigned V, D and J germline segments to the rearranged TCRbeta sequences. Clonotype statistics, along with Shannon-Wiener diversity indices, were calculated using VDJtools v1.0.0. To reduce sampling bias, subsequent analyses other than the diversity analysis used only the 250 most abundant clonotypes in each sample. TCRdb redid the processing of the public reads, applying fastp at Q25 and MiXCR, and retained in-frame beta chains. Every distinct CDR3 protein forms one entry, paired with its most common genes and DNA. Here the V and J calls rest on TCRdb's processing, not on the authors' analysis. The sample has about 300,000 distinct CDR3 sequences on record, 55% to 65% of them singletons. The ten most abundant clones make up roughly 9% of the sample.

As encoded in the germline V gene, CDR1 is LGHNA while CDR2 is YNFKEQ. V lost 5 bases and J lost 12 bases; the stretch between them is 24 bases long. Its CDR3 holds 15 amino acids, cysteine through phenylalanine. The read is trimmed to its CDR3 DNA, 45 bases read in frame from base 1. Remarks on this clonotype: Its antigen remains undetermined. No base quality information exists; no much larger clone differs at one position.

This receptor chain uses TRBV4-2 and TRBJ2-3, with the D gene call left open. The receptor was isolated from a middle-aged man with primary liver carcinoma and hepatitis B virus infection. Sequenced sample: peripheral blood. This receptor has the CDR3 CASSATWRSTDAQYF. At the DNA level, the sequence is TGTGCCAGCAGCGCCACGTGGCGGTCCACAGATGCCCAGTATTTT.